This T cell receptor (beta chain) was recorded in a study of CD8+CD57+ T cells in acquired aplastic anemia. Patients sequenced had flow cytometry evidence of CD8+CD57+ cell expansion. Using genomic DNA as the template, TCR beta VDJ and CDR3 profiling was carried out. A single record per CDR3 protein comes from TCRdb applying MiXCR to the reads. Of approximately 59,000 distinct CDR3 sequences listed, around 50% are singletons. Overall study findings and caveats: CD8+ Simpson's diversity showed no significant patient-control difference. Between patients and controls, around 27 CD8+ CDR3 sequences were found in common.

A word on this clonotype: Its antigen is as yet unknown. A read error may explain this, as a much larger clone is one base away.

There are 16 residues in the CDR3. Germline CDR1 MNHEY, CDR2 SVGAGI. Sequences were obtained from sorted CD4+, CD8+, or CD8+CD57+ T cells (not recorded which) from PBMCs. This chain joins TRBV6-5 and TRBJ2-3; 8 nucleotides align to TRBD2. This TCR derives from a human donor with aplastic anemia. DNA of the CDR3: TGTGCCAGCAGTTACCTTAGCGGGGTCTTGGGGGATACGCGGTATTTT. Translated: CASSYLSGVLGDTRYF.